The 14 T cell receptor beta chains given below trace back to one sample, sequenced in a study of CD8+CD57+ T cells in acquired aplastic anemia. TCR beta VDJ and CDR3 profiles were obtained from a genomic DNA template. From the reads, TCRdb called clonotypes with MiXCR, one entry per CDR3 protein. This sample has some 200,000 distinct CDR3 sequences, with under 55% found just once. For sequencing, patients were chosen who had shown expansion of CD8+CD57+ cells by flow cytometry. Sequenced sample: sorted CD4+, CD8+, or CD8+CD57+ T cells (not recorded which) from PBMCs. The receptors shown here come from a human donor with aplastic anemia.

With regard to this clonotype: The junction shows a germline mismatch at one end, possibly a read error. The chain carries TRBV5-1 and TRBJ1-1; the D gene is possibly TRBD1 (5 bases). The CDR3 covers 15 residues. Germline CDR1 and CDR2: SGHRS and YFSETQ. CDR3 in amino acids: CASSWQGGSNTEALF. CDR3 nucleotide sequence: TGCGCCAGCAGCTGGCAGGGAGGCTCGAACACTGAAGCTCTCTTT.

The V and J genes are TRBV7-8 and TRBJ2-3; 10 bases match TRBD2. The CDR3 consists of 16 residues. J lost 5 bases, V lost 5 bases, and 10 bases had no gene match. CDR1 is SGHVS, CDR2 FQNEAQ, per germline. For the CDR3, the DNA is TGTGCCAGCAGCCCGAGCGGGAGGGGGCAGGGAGATACGCAGTATTTT. This encodes CASSPSGRGQGDTQYF.

Comments on this clonotype: This may come from a read error, since a much larger clone is one base off. The rearrangement links TRBV4-1 to TRBJ1-2; D remains ambiguous. The length of the CDR3 is 12 residues. Germline V CDR1 and CDR2: MGHRA, YSYEKL. The DNA of the CDR3 is TGCGCCAACAGCCAAATTTCCGGCGGCTACACCTTC. It is translated as CANSQISGGYTF.

A few counts support this clonotype. This rearrangement joins TRBV6-6 to TRBJ2-3; 12 bases align to TRBD2. The CDR3 totals 15 residues. The trim removed 4 bases at V and 2 bases at J, leaving 1 base unmatched. CDR1 is MNHNY and CDR2 is SVGAGI in the germline V gene (reference sequence). CDR3 sequence (DNA): TGTGCCAGCAGTTGGACTAGCGGGGTCACAGATACGCAGTATTTT. It yields the protein CASSWTSGVTDTQYF.

This clonotype was observed at least ten times. The J gene is TRBJ2-2, the V gene TRBV10-3; a possible D gene is TRBD2 (6 bases). This CDR3 region has 15 residues. Germline CDR1 is ENHRY and CDR2 is SYGVKD. The V gene lost 8 bases and the J gene lost 2 bases, with 15 bases spanning the gap. The CDR3 sequence: CAIGTGLTNTGELFF. In DNA, the CDR3 is TGTGCCATCGGTACGGGACTCACTAACACCGGGGAGCTGTTTTTT.

Worth noting for this clonotype: Because it lacks the conserved phenylalanine or tryptophan at the end, this CDR3 is likely a read error. The limits of the CDR3 on the DNA are not certain, so only TCRdb's listed CDR3 is given. The chain recombines TRBV9 with TRBJ2-3; TRBD2 is the table's D call and was not checked against the DNA. CDR1 SGDLS and CDR2 YYNGEE come from the germline V gene. The CDR3 totals 10 residues, both ends included. This CDR3 reads CASSVAGKRG.

This clonotype was seen ten or more times. The chain couples TRBV10-3 to TRBJ2-2; D gene uncertain. With 3 bases removed from V and 4 bases from J, the gap between germline ends came to 21 bases. Germline V gene data show CDR1 as ENHRY and CDR2 as SYGVKD. The CDR3 covers 18 residues. The CDR3 coding sequence is TGTGCCATCAGTGAATTCCCCAGGATCGGAAGCCGCACCGGGGAGCTGTTTTTT. Translation: CAISEFPRIGSRTGELFF.

The V and J genes are TRBV24-1 and TRBJ1-2; D not certain. CDR1 is KGHDR and CDR2 is SFDVKD in the germline V gene. The CDR3 is made up of 16 amino acids. Deletions cut 6 bases from V and 4 bases from J, with 20 bases between. This chain's CDR3 is CATSPTPSPLFYGYTF. The CDR3 DNA is TGTGCCACCAGTCCGACTCCCTCTCCCCTTTTCTATGGCTACACCTTC.

Many counts were recorded for this clonotype. The gene calls are TRBV20-1 and TRBJ2-3; TRBD2 agrees at 10 bases. After removal of 7 bases from V and 1 base from J, the junction contained 11 bases not matched to a gene. CDR1 is DFQATT and CDR2 is SNEGSKA in the germline V gene (reference sequence). The CDR3 consists of 16 residues. CDR3 in amino acids: CSVVPGLAGGTDTQYF. The CDR3 DNA follows: TGCAGTGTCGTCCCGGGGCTAGCGGGGGGCACAGATACGCAGTATTTT.

This sequence joins TRBV9 and TRBJ1-2; D is uncertain. CDR3 length: 12 amino acids. Deletions cut 0 bases from V and 6 bases from J, with 6 bases between. In germline, CDR1 is SGDLS, CDR2 YYNGEE. In nucleotides, the CDR3 is TGTGCCAGCAGCGTAGGTCAGGATGGCTACACCTTC. It translates to CASSVGQDGYTF.

This chain connects TRBV6-5 to TRBJ1-1; D is unresolved. CDR1 is MNHEY, CDR2 SVGAGI, per germline. CDR3 size: 14 residues. V lost 5 bases and J lost 0, with 10 bases in between. CDR3 amino acids: CASSGSYMNTEAFF. CDR3 nucleotides: TGTGCCAGCAGTGGCAGCTACATGAACACTGAAGCTTTCTTT.

The chain uses TRBV7-8 and TRBJ2-5; 7 positions agree with TRBD1. CDR3 size: 15 residues. V shed 1 base, J shed 9 bases, and the junction held 11 bases outside the gene matches. The V gene's germline CDR1 is SGHVS and CDR2 FQNEAQ. CDR3 in amino acids: CASSLGDRAGEPQYF. CDR3 in DNA: TGTGCCAGCAGCTTAGGCGACAGGGCTGGGGAGCCCCAGTACTTC.

This clonotype has at least ten counts. The rearrangement links TRBV9 to TRBJ2-2; tentatively, D is TRBD2 (5 bases). CDR3 length: 16 amino acids. The germline V gene encodes CDR1 SGDLS and CDR2 YYNGEE. V gave up 0 bases and J gave up 0 bases, with 9 bases separating them. CDR3 DNA: TGTGCCAGCAGCGTAGTCTCGGGGTCGAACACCGGGGAGCTGTTTTTT. Translation: CASSVVSGSNTGELFF. The full variable domain, with the rest looked up from reference TRBV9 and TRBJ2-2, is DSGVTQTPKHLITATGQRVTLRCSPRSGDLSVYWYQQSLDQGLQFLIQYYNGEERAKGNILERFSAQQFPDLHSELNLSSLELGDSALYFCASSVVSGSNTGELFFGEGSRLTVL.

The sample holds many counts of this clonotype. J is TRBJ1-4 and V is TRBV24-1; D remains ambiguous. This CDR3 is 12 amino acids long. Trimming removed 3 bases from V and 5 bases from J, with 3 bases in between. The germline gives CDR1 KGHDR, CDR2 SFDVKD. DNA for the CDR3: TGTGCCACCAGTGATGCGAATGAAAAACTGTTTTTT. This encodes CATSDANEKLFF.